This T cell receptor beta chain was found in a study of vaccination effects on CD4 cells after COVID-19. After less than twelve days in culture, the CD4+ T cells were isolated. The protocol was immunoSEQ multiplex PCR, while the TCRdb copy is restricted to in-frame clones and leaves out a portion. The data hold roughly 56,000 clones, with roughly 80% observed a single time. A note on this clone: Its target is unknown.

There are 18 residues in the CDR3. The V gene's germline CDR1 is SGHVS and CDR2 FQNEAQ. Trimming left V 4 bases short and J 4 bases short, with 25 bases between. Study-wide results and limits: Cross-reactivity toward common cold coronaviruses was confined to only 1 of 255 vaccine-induced clones in healthy vaccinees.

This sequence originates from a human donor who received a COVID-19 vaccine. V gene TRBV7-8 combines with J gene TRBJ1-1; D remains unclear. Sample: CD4+ T cells from PBMCs cultured without peptide, taken before COVID-19 vaccination. The CDR3 region has the DNA TGTGCCAGCAGCTCAAAACAAGTCAGCAGGAAGGGTAGCACTGAAGCTTTCTTT. Its protein product is CASSSKQVSRKGSTEAFF.